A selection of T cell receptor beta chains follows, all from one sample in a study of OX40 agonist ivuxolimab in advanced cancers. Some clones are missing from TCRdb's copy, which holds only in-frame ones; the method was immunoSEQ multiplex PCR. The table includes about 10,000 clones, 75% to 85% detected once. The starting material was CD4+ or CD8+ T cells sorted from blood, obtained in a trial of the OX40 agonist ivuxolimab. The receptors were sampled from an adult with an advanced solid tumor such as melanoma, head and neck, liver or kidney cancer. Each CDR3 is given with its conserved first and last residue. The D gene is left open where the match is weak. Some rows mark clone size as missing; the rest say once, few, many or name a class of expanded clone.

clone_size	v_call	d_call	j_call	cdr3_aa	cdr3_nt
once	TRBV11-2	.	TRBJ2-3	CASSSGLFTDTQYF	TGTGCCAGCAGCTCTGGACTATTTACAGATACGCAGTATTTT
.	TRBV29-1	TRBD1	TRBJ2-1	CSVEGTGAYNEQFF	TGCAGCGTTGAGGGGACAGGGGCCTACAATGAGCAGTTCTTC
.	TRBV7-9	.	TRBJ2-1	CASGSHMEQFF	TGTGCGAGCGGGTCCCATATGGAGCAGTTCTTC
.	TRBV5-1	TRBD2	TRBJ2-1	CASSRAAGGYNEQFF	TGCGCCAGCAGCCGGGCAGCGGGGGGTTACAATGAGCAGTTCTTC
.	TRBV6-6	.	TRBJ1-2	CASIGGDFGNYGYTF	TGTGCCAGCATCGGCGGGGATTTTGGGAACTATGGCTACACCTTC
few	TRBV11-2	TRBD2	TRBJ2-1	CASSLAFSGTYNEQFF	TGTGCCAGCAGCTTAGCCTTTAGCGGGACTTACAATGAGCAGTTCTTC
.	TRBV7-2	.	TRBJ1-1	CASRPQGWWGAFF	TGTGCCAGCAGACCGCAGGGATGGTGGGGAGCTTTCTTT
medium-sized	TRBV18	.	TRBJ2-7	CASSPASAYEQYF	TGTGCCAGCTCACCAGCCTCAGCCTACGAGCAGTACTTC
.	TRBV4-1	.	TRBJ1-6	CASSPELGWAGFSPLHF	TGCGCCAGCAGCCCCGAGCTAGGCTGGGCAGGGTTCTCACCCCTCCACTTT
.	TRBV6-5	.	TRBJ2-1	CASSFSGSYNEQFF	TGTGCCAGCAGTTTCTCGGGGTCCTACAATGAGCAGTTCTTC
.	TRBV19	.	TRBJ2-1	CASTPDSFLSYNEQFF	TGTGCCAGTACGCCAGATAGCTTTCTTTCCTACAATGAGCAGTTCTTC
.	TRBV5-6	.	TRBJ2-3	CASSLRIGTVTDTQYF	TGTGCCAGCAGCTTGCGTATAGGGACCGTCACAGATACGCAGTATTTT
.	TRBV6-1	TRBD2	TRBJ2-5	CASSFRGGRETQYF	TGTGCCAGCAGTTTCCGCGGGGGGAGGGAGACCCAGTACTTC
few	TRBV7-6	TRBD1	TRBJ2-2	CASSLGTGYTGELFF	TGTGCCAGCAGCTTAGGGACAGGGTACACCGGGGAGCTGTTTTTT
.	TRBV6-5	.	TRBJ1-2	CASSYGGGKGYTF	TGTGCCAGCAGTTACGGGGGGGGAAAGGGCTACACCTTC
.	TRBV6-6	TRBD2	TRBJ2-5	CASSYFGTTEETQYF	TGTGCCAGCAGTTACTTCGGGACTACCGAAGAGACCCAGTACTTC
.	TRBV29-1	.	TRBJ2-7	CSVKGLRGSYEQYF	TGCAGCGTTAAAGGGCTTCGGGGCTCCTACGAGCAGTACTTC
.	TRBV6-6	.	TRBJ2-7	CASSYSTASSYEQYF	TGTGCCAGCAGTTACTCAACGGCAAGCTCCTACGAGCAGTACTTC
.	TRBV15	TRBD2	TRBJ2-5	CATSRDFIRGLGQETQYF	TGTGCCACCAGCAGAGACTTTATCCGGGGACTAGGCCAAGAGACCCAGTACTTC
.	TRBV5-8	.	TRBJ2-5	CASSLFQGGQETQYF	TGTGCCAGCAGCTTATTCCAGGGGGGGCAGGAGACCCAGTACTTC